These 26 T cell receptor beta chains were sequenced from one sample in a study of high-grade serous ovarian cancer treatment subgroups. The assay was immunoSEQ multiplex PCR, and TCRdb's table has in-frame clones only and misses some. The sample yields more than 35,000 clones, roughly 83% seen once. The tumor samples were collected prior to definitive surgery or chemotherapy. The specimen sequenced was tumor tissue. These receptors came from a human donor with high-grade serous ovarian cancer.

V usage is TRBV7-3 and J usage is TRBJ1-1, with 8 bases fitting TRBD1. Germline values: CDR1 SGHTA, CDR2 FQGTGA. The CDR3 is 13 residues long. Germline trimming cut 5 bases from V and 4 bases from J; bases unmatched to any gene: 3. CDR3 in amino acids: CASSRQGITEAFF. CDR3 nucleotide sequence: TGTGCCAGCAGCCGACAGGGGATCACTGAAGCTTTCTTT. The full variable domain, completed using reference TRBV7-3 and TRBJ1-1, is GAGVSQTPSNKVTEKGKYVELRCDPISGHTALYWYRQSLGQGPEFLIYFQGTGAADDSGLPNDRFFAVRPEGSVSTLKIQRTERGDSAVYLCASSRQGITEAFFGQGTRLTVV.

The rearrangement uses TRBV19 and TRBJ2-2; 11 nucleotides agree with TRBD1. Trimming cost V 6 bases and J 5 bases; bases outside gene matches: 5. This CDR3 is 15 amino acids long. Looked up from germline, CDR1 is LNHDA and CDR2 is SQIVND (reference sequence). The CDR3 DNA reads as TGTGCCAGTAGGTGGACAGGGGGCGAAACCGGGGAGCTGTTTTTT. Translating it yields CASRWTGGETGELFF.

This chain uses TRBV11-2 with TRBJ1-2; D remains unclear. CDR1 is SGHAT, CDR2 FQNNGV, per germline. The length of the CDR3 is 13 residues. Between the trimmed V and J ends, which lost 1 base and 4 bases, there was a span of 7 bases. The CDR3 coding sequence is TGTGCCAGCAGCTTAGTAGGGAGCTATGGCTACACCTTC. Protein product: CASSLVGSYGYTF.

The CDR3 sequence is CASSFGGTWVLEQYF. The CDR3 DNA sequence: TGTGCCAGCAGCTTCGGGGGGACATGGGTCTTGGAGCAGTACTTC. The chain is built from TRBV7-8 and TRBJ2-7; D possibly corresponds to TRBD2 (7 bases). Looked up from germline, CDR1 is SGHVS and CDR2 is FQNEAQ. The ends were cut back, 3 bases at V and 7 bases at J, with 19 bases in the middle. CDR3 length: 15 amino acids.

The rearrangement uses TRBV13 and TRBJ2-7; D might be TRBD2 (6 bases). The CDR3 has 15 amino acids. Per the germline V gene, CDR1 is PRHDT and CDR2 is FYEKMQ (reference sequence). Trimming removed 8 bases at V and 2 bases at J, with 19 bases between. This CDR3 reads CASYARGTHTYEQYF. For the CDR3, the DNA is TGTGCCAGCTACGCACGGGGGACCCACACCTACGAGCAGTACTTC.

The chain recombines TRBV7-2 with TRBJ1-1, with D possibly being TRBD1 (5 bases). Looked up from germline, CDR1 is SGHTA and CDR2 is FQGNSA. Trimming pared 7 bases from V and 9 bases from J, leaving 12 bases between. The CDR3 totals 11 residues. The CDR3 protein is CASTGDSQAFF. CDR3 bases: TGTGCCAGCACCGGTGACAGCCAAGCTTTCTTT.

The CDR3 nucleotides are TGCGCCAGCAGCCAAGAAATTAAGGATGGCGAGCAGTACTTC. Translated, it gives CASSQEIKDGEQYF. The J gene is TRBJ2-7, the V gene TRBV4-1; no definite D call. The germline gives CDR1 MGHRA, CDR2 YSYEKL. CDR3 length equals 14 residues. V was shortened by 0 bases and J by 6 bases, with 12 bases between the two germline ends.

The rearrangement links TRBV5-8 to TRBJ2-1, with 14 bases that match TRBD2. After removal of 4 bases from V and 2 bases from J, the junction contained 11 bases not matched to a gene. Per germline, CDR1 SGHTS and CDR2 YDEGEE. The CDR3 totals 19 residues. In nucleotides, the CDR3 is TGTGCCAGCAGCCGCTCCGGGACTAGCGGGAGTACGACCTACAATGAGCAGTTCTTC. As protein: CASSRSGTSGSTTYNEQFF.

In this sample, this clone turned up once. Other DNA variants within this sample encode the same CDR3. The chain recombines TRBV19 with TRBJ1-2; 8 bases line up with TRBD1. Germline-derived CDR1 and CDR2 are LNHDA and SQIVND (reference sequence). After removal of 1 base from V and 2 bases from J, the junction contained 6 bases not matched to a gene. The CDR3 covers 16 residues. The CDR3 nucleotides read TGTGCCAGTAGTATAGCTTACGGGACAGGAAACTATGGCTACACCTTC. Encoded protein: CASSIAYGTGNYGYTF.

J is TRBJ1-2 and V is TRBV7-9; D is undetermined. V dropped 5 bases and J dropped 5 bases, with 15 bases sitting between them. The CDR3 contains 14 residues. Germline loops: CDR1 SEHNR, CDR2 FQNEAQ (reference sequence). The DNA of the CDR3 is TGTGCCAGCAGCGCCGGGCCGATAAAGTATGGCTACACCTTC. It yields the protein CASSAGPIKYGYTF.

The CDR3 loop is CASSVRPGGENTIYF. CDR3 DNA: TGTGCCAGCAGCGTTCGTCCAGGGGGCGAAAACACCATATATTTT. The rearrangement links TRBV5-4 to TRBJ1-3, with 8 bases identical to TRBD1. Germline CDR1 SGHNT, CDR2 YYREEE (reference sequence). The CDR3 is made up of 15 amino acids. Germline trimming cut 4 bases from V and 6 bases from J; bases unmatched to any gene: 9.

V usage is TRBV5-1 and J usage is TRBJ2-5, with 10 positions matching TRBD1. CDR1 and CDR2 from the germline V gene are SGHRS and YFSETQ. Losses at the gene ends were 7 bases for V and 5 bases for J; bases not matched to a gene: 14. The CDR3 runs 16 residues. The CDR3 DNA reads TGCGCCAGCGGACGCGGATTAGACAGGGGGCGTGAGACCCAGTACTTC. Its translation: CASGRGLDRGRETQYF.

This clone was found a few times. The chain joins TRBV18 to TRBJ2-5; either TRBD1 or TRBD2 may fit D (6 bases each). V lost 6 bases and J lost 4, with 15 bases in between. CDR1 and CDR2 (germline): KGHSH, LQKENI. This CDR3 spans 14 amino acids. The CDR3 protein is CASSQNGGRETQYF. The CDR3 DNA is TGTGCCAGCTCCCAAAATGGGGGGCGAGAGACCCAGTACTTC.

The chain combines TRBV4-3 with TRBJ2-1; 9 bases align to TRBD2. Per germline, CDR1 LGHNA and CDR2 YSLEER. V dropped 3 bases and J dropped 4; count of bases not matched to a gene: 13. The CDR3 covers 18 residues. The DNA for the CDR3 is TGCGCCAGCAGCCATATACCCCGGGCGGGAGGGAAGTACAATGAGCAGTTCTTC. This translates into CASSHIPRAGGKYNEQFF.

V is TRBV7-6 and J is TRBJ2-3; D remains unclear. The CDR3 runs 16 residues. The germline V gene has CDR1 SGHVS and CDR2 FNYEAQ. The germline V and J ends were trimmed by 5 bases and 3 bases, with 18 bases remaining between them. In DNA, the CDR3 is TGTGCCAGCAGCCTATTGGCTCCCCAGGAGACAGATACGCAGTATTTT. Translated, it gives CASSLLAPQETDTQYF. The full variable domain, its missing parts supplied by reference TRBV7-6 and TRBJ2-3, is GAGVSQSPRYKVTKRGQDVALRCDPISGHVSLYWYRQALGQGPEFLTYFNYEAQQDKSGLPNDRFSAERPEGSISTLTIQRTEQRDSAMYRCASSLLAPQETDTQYFGPGTRLTVL.

The V gene is TRBV27, the J gene TRBJ1-1; 8 nucleotides match TRBD1. The CDR3 contains 16 residues. Trimming cost V 5 bases and J 1 base; bases outside gene matches: 9. From germline, CDR1 is MNHEY and CDR2 SMNVEV (reference sequence). CDR3: CASSPLGDRQNTEAFF. DNA of the CDR3: TGTGCCAGCAGTCCCCTGGGGGACAGGCAGAACACTGAAGCTTTCTTT.

The rearrangement links TRBV12-5 to TRBJ1-3, with 8 positions matching TRBD1. The CDR3 is made up of 22 amino acids. CDR1 is LGHNT, CDR2 FRNRAP, per germline. Trimming took 0 bases from V and 0 from J; bases not matched to a gene: 19. CDR3 DNA: TGTGCTAGTGGTTTGGTCCGATTGTCAGGGGGCCAGTACCCCCACTCTGGAAACACCATATATTTT. Its protein is CASGLVRLSGGQYPHSGNTIYF. Full variable domain (remainder filled in from reference TRBV12-5 and TRBJ1-3): DARVTQTPRHKVTEMGQEVTMRCQPILGHNTVFWYRQTMMQGLELLAYFRNRAPLDDSGMPKDRFSAEMPDATLATLKIQPSEPRDSAVYFCASGLVRLSGGQYPHSGNTIYFGEGSWLTVV.

This clone was found once. V gene TRBV12-5 combines with J gene TRBJ1-1; D is perhaps TRBD1 (5 bases). The CDR3 has 13 amino acids. CDR1 LGHNT and CDR2 FRNRAP come from the germline V gene. Deletions cut 3 bases from V and 1 base from J, with 6 bases between. CDR3 nucleotide sequence: TGTGCTAGTGGTTTCGGGGGGAACACTGAAGCTTTCTTT. Its translation is CASGFGGNTEAFF.

V usage is TRBV4-3 and J usage is TRBJ2-7, with 7 bases that match TRBD2. This CDR3 region has 15 residues. V shed 0 bases, J shed 3 bases, and the junction held 5 bases outside the gene matches. Germline CDR1 and CDR2: LGHNA and YSLEER. DNA for the CDR3: TGCGCCAGCAGCCAAGAAGGGAGGGAGGGCTACGAGCAGTACTTC. As protein: CASSQEGREGYEQYF.

The DNA of the CDR3 is TGTGCCAGCAGCCCTCAGCCCAGGACCAATCTCTCTGGAAACACCATATATTTT. Amino acid sequence: CASSPQPRTNLSGNTIYF. The chain joins TRBV7-3 to TRBJ1-3; no clear D gene. Germline-derived CDR1 and CDR2 are SGHTA and FQGTGA. V lost 5 bases and J lost 0, with 20 bases in between. The CDR3 sequence is 18 residues long. The full variable domain, rest sourced from reference TRBV7-3 and TRBJ1-3, is GAGVSQTPSNKVTEKGKYVELRCDPISGHTALYWYRQSLGQGPEFLIYFQGTGAADDSGLPNDRFFAVRPEGSVSTLKIQRTERGDSAVYLCASSPQPRTNLSGNTIYFGEGSWLTVV.

This chain links TRBV5-1 with TRBJ2-2; D is perhaps TRBD1 (6 bases). Germline values: CDR1 SGHRS, CDR2 YFSETQ. The CDR3 is 20 residues long. Trimming left V 3 bases short and J 1 base short, with 25 bases between. CDR3 amino acids: CASSSPHGQGYARNTGELFF. DNA for the CDR3: TGCGCCAGCAGCTCTCCGCATGGGCAGGGGTATGCTCGGAACACCGGGGAGCTGTTTTTT.

This clone showed up just once. The V call is TRBV4-3, the J call TRBJ1-2, with D maybe TRBD1 (5 bases). Germline V gene lookup returns CDR1 LGHNA and CDR2 YSLEER. The V end lost 0 bases, the J end lost 3 bases, and 17 bases lay between the germline ends. The CDR3 length is 17 residues. CDR3: CASSQEGVGRADYGYTF. CDR3 DNA sequence: TGCGCCAGCAGCCAAGAGGGGGTGGGCAGGGCGGACTATGGCTACACCTTC.

This rearrangement joins TRBV5-1 to TRBJ1-3; 9 bases line up with TRBD1. With V trimmed by 5 bases and J by 8 bases, 8 bases remained unmatched. There are 14 residues in the CDR3. Germline-derived CDR1 and CDR2 are SGHRS and YFSETQ. The CDR3 protein is CASRKQGAMDTIYF. The DNA for the CDR3 is TGCGCCAGCAGGAAACAGGGGGCAATGGACACCATATATTTT.

This chain links TRBV5-6 with TRBJ2-1, with 7 bases that match TRBD2. The CDR3 is 14 residues long. Germline values: CDR1 SGHDT, CDR2 YYEEEE. J lost 7 bases, V lost 2 bases, and 6 bases had no gene match. The CDR3 reads CASSFPGGVNEQFF. DNA of the CDR3: TGTGCCAGCAGCTTCCCTGGGGGGGTAAATGAGCAGTTCTTC.

J is TRBJ2-5 and V is TRBV15, with D uncertain. Trimming stripped 8 bases from V and 4 bases from J, with 11 bases between. The CDR3 covers 12 residues. Germline CDR1 and CDR2: LNHNV and YYDKDF (reference sequence). CDR3: CATSRSAETQYF. The CDR3, as DNA: TGTGCCACCTCCCGGTCAGCAGAGACCCAGTACTTC. Combining the CDR3 with reference TRBV15 and TRBJ2-5 gives the whole variable domain DAMVIQNPRYQVTQFGKPVTLSCSQTLNHNVMYWYQQKSSQAPKLLFHYYDKDFNNEADTPDNFQSRRPNTSFCFLDIRSPGLGDTAMYLCATSRSAETQYFGPGTRLLVL.

The chain carries TRBV7-9 and TRBJ2-1; D is unclear. The length of the CDR3 is 13 residues. Looked up from germline, CDR1 is SEHNR and CDR2 is FQNEAQ (reference sequence). V gave up 2 bases and J gave up 7 bases, with 9 bases separating them. The CDR3 sequence: CASSLLIPNEQFF. CDR3 sequence (DNA): TGTGCCAGCAGCTTATTAATCCCTAATGAGCAGTTCTTC.